This TCR beta chain was recovered during a study of blood T cell repertoires in COVID-19. In the study overall: The study drew acute and convalescent COVID-19 samples from the United States, Italy and Spain. PBMCs, B-cell-depleted T cells, or T cells provided the cDNA or gDNA that made up the material.

This table comes from immunoSEQ multiplex PCR, and its TCRdb copy is limited to in-frame clones, with some not included. The table shows fewer than 300,000 clones, with approximately 88% occurring only once. Trimming shortened V by 1 base and J by 2 bases, and 15 bases separated the two germline ends. The germline V gene has CDR1 SGHVS and CDR2 FQNEAQ. CDR3 length equals 16 residues. The sequenced material came from peripheral blood. This TCR came from a human donor with COVID-19, enrolled during active disease. The donor label of this sample is uncertain. V is TRBV7-8 and J is TRBJ2-7; the D gene is possibly TRBD1 (7 bases). The CDR3 DNA sequence: TGTGCCAGCAGCTTAGAGGCGGGACAGCCCGCCTACGAGCAGTACTTC. Translated: CASSLEAGQPAYEQYF.